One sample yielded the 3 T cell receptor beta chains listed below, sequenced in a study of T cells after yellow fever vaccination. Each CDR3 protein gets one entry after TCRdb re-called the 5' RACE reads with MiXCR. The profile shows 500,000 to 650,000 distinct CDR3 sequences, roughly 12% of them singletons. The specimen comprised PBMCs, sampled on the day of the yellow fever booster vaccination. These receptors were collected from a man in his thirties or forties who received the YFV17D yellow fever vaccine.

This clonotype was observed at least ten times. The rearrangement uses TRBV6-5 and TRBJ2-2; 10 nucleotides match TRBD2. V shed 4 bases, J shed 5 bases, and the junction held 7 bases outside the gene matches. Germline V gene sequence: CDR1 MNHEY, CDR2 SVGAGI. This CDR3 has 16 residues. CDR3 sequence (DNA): TGTGCCAGCAGTTCCTTTAGCGGGAGGAGGACCGGGGAGCTGTTTTTT. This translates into CASSSFSGRRTGELFF.

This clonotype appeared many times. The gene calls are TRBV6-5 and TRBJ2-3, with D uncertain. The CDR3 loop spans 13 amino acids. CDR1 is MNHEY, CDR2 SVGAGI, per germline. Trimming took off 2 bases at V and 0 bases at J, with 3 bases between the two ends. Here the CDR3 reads CASSYHSTDTQYF. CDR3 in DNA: TGTGCCAGCAGTTACCACAGCACAGATACGCAGTATTTT.

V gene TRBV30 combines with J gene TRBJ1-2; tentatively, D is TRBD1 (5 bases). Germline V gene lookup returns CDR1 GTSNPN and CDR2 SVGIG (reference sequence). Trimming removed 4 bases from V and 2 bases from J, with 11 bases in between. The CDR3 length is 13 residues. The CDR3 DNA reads TGTGCCTGGATGCCGGGGCACAACTATGGCTACACCTTC. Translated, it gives CAWMPGHNYGYTF. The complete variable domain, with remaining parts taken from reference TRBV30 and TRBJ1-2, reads SQTIHQWPATLVQPVGSPLSLECTVEGTSNPNLYWYRQAAGRGLQLLFYSVGIGQISSEVPQNLSASRPQDRQFILSSKKLLLSDSGFYLCAWMPGHNYGYTFGSGTRLTVV.